The entry below describes one TCR beta chain. Its antigen is as yet unknown. These data are taken from a study of CXCR3-negative and CXCR3-positive naive CD8 T cells. Germline V gene data show CDR1 as SGHRS and CDR2 as YFSETQ. CDR3 length: 13 amino acids. Preparation of TRB cDNA libraries relied on 5' RACE carrying UMI labels. With the 5' RACE reads reprocessed, TCRdb shows one record per CDR3 protein and no DNA. This sample lists about 62,000 distinct CDR3 sequences; its ten largest clones have 4.3%. Naive CD8+ T cells displayed a CD45RO-CCR7+CD27+CD95- phenotype. Study observations and caveats: Both naive subsets showed comparably high diversity, and memory CD8+ cells showed much lower diversity. CXCR3-negative and CXCR3-positive naive cells shared comparable TRBV-TRBJ usage, but memory cells did not. CXCR3-positive naive cells had TRB CDR3s that were more hydrophobic than CXCR3-negative naive cells had.

The clonotype comes from a human donor in good health. Some clones in this sample may be carry-over from other donors' samples. J is TRBJ2-5 and V is TRBV5-1; TCRdb picks TRBD1, but there is no DNA to check that call. The sequencing input was naive CXCR3- CD8+ T cells from blood. The subset denotes: CD45RO-CCR7+CD27+CD95- naive CD8+ T cells lacking CXCR3 (TNR3-). CDR3 protein: CASTGQGEETQYF.